These T cell receptor beta chains were read from a single sample in a study of blood T cell repertoires in COVID-19. Profiled with immunoSEQ multiplex PCR; TCRdb holds only in-frame clones, not every one. Here the sample spans tens of thousands of clones, less than 90% being singletons. Specimen: peripheral blood. These receptor sequences come from a man aged 55 to 70 with acute or convalescent COVID-19. CDR3s include the opening cysteine and the closing phenylalanine or tryptophan. D genes are given only for firm matches. Size tells how often a clone was seen (once, few, many) or the class of an expanded clone, and some rows leave it out.

j_gene | v_gene | abundance | d_gene | CDR3nt | CDR3aa
TRBJ2-5 | TRBV7-9 | once | TRBD1 | TGTGCCAGCAGCATAGGACAGGGATCGGAGACCCAGTACTTC | CASSIGQGSETQYF
TRBJ2-7 | TRBV7-2 | NA | NA | TGTGCCAGCAGCTTAAAAAGTGGCAGGGACGAGCAGTACTTC | CASSLKSGRDEQYF
TRBJ2-1 | TRBV19 | NA | TRBD2 | TGTGCCAGTAGGCGACTAGCGGGGAGCTCCTACAATGAGCAGTTCTTC | CASRRLAGSSYNEQFF
TRBJ2-2 | TRBV6-6 | NA | NA | TGTGCCAGCAGCCTAACCCTAACCCGGGAGCTGTTTTTT | CASSLTLTRELFF
TRBJ1-5 | TRBV6-2/TRBV6-3 | NA | TRBD1 | TGTGCCAGCAGTTTGGGACAGGGCATTCAGCCCCAGCATTTT | CASSLGQGIQPQHF
TRBJ1-4 | TRBV6-5 | NA | TRBD1 | TGTGCCAGCAGTTACCCGGACAGGGGACGAGGTGAAAAACTGTTTTTT | CASSYPDRGRGEKLFF
TRBJ1-5 | TRBV19 | NA | TRBD1 | TGTGCCAGTAGTGTCATACAGGGGACCTACAATCAGCCCCAGCATTTT | CASSVIQGTYNQPQHF
TRBJ1-2 | TRBV5-1 | NA | NA | TGCGCCAGCAGCTTGGGACATGATGCTAACTATGGCTACACCTTC | CASSLGHDANYGYTF
TRBJ2-7 | TRBV4-1 | NA | NA | TGCGCCAGCAGCCCAACCATGACCGGGACTGGCTCCTACGAGCAGTACTTC | CASSPTMTGTGSYEQYF
TRBJ1-5 | TRBV30 | NA | NA | TGTGCCTGGAGTGTACAGGAGTATCAGCCCCAGCATTTT | CAWSVQEYQPQHF
TRBJ1-6 | TRBV30 | once | TRBD1 | TGTGCCTGGAGTGAGGACAGGTTTTCACCCCTCCACTTT | CAWSEDRFSPLHF
TRBJ1-2 | TRBV12-3/TRBV12-4 | NA | NA | TGTGCCAGCACACGGCGGGATGGCTACACCTTC | CASTRRDGYTF
TRBJ2-2 | TRBV6-4 | NA | TRBD2 | TGTGCCAGCAGTCCGGGGACTAGCGTTACCGGGGAGCTGTTTTTT | CASSPGTSVTGELFF
TRBJ1-2 | TRBV28 | NA | NA | TGTGCCAGCAGTCCCGCGGGATGGGGCTATGGCTACACCTTC | CASSPAGWGYGYTF
TRBJ2-2 | TRBV5-6 | NA | TRBD1 | TGTGCCAGCAGCTTGGTGGGACAGACTGCGAACACCGGGGAGCTGTTTTTT | CASSLVGQTANTGELFF
TRBJ1-4 | TRBV5-3 | NA | TRBD1 | TGTGCCAGAATCAAGTCCGAGGACAGGGGGCGACGGGAAAAACTGTTTTTT | CARIKSEDRGRREKLFF
TRBJ1-5 | TRBV6-1 | NA | NA | TGTGCCAGCAGTGAAGGGGAGCGGCAGCCCCAGCATTTT | CASSEGERQPQHF
TRBJ1-2 | TRBV9 | NA | NA | TGTGCCAGCAGCCGAGATATCGTAGCACTGGATGGCTACACCTTC | CASSRDIVALDGYTF
TRBJ1-1 | TRBV11-2 | NA | NA | TGTGCCAGCAGACCCAAGAGAGCCACTGAAGCTTTCTTT | CASRPKRATEAFF
TRBJ1-3 | TRBV19 | NA | NA | TGTGCCAGTAGTTCTGCTTTTGGGAGCTCTGGAAACACCATATATTTT | CASSSAFGSSGNTIYF
TRBJ2-2 | TRBV10-3 | NA | NA | TGTGCCACTCGAGGAGGCGGGACGAACACCGGGGAGCTGTTTTTT | CATRGGGTNTGELFF
TRBJ1-6 | TRBV15 | NA | NA | TGTGCCACCAGCAGAGTGACCTCAGGGCATAATTCACCCCTCCACTTT | CATSRVTSGHNSPLHF
TRBJ1-4 | TRBV7-8 | NA | NA | TGTGCCAGCAGCTCAAGGAGGGGCCGGCCTGAAAATGAAAAACTGTTTTTT | CASSSRRGRPENEKLFF
TRBJ2-2 | TRBV6-2/TRBV6-3 | NA | NA | TGTGCCAGCAGTTACGTCTTAACCGGCGGGGAGCTGTTTTTT | CASSYVLTGGELFF
TRBJ1-4 | TRBV10-3 | NA | NA | TGTGCCATCGGGGAAAAGGGGTCTAATGAAAAACTGTTTTTT | CAIGEKGSNEKLFF
TRBJ2-1 | TRBV10-3 | NA | TRBD2 | TGTGCCACAGGGAGCGGGGGGGACAATGAGCAGTTCTTC | CATGSGGDNEQFF
TRBJ1-4 | TRBV2 | few | NA | TGTGCCAGCAGCTCCGCTAGAGCACAACTGTTTTTT | CASSSARAQLFF
TRBJ2-3 | TRBV28 | NA | NA | TGTGCCAGCAGTGCTCCACAGGGAAGCACAGATACGCAGTATTTT | CASSAPQGSTDTQYF
TRBJ2-1 | TRBV10-2 | NA | NA | TGCGCCAGCAGTGACAGCGGTGAATACAATGAGCAGTTCTTC | CASSDSGEYNEQFF
TRBJ2-1 | TRBV10-3 | NA | TRBD2 | TGTGCCATCAGTGAACAATCCGGACTAGCGGGAGGCAATGAGCAGTTCTTC | CAISEQSGLAGGNEQFF
TRBJ1-2 | TRBV30 | NA | NA | TGTGCCTGGTGGATGAACCTAAGCGGCTATGGCTACACCTTC | CAWWMNLSGYGYTF
TRBJ1-5 | TRBV18 | NA | NA | TGTGCCAGCTCACCAAATGCCCAGGGCTGGTATAGCAATCAGCCCCAGCATTTT | CASSPNAQGWYSNQPQHF
TRBJ2-1 | TRBV5-1 | NA | NA | TGCGCCAGCAGCTCAAGGACAGAAAATGAGCAGTTCTTC | CASSSRTENEQFF
TRBJ2-2 | TRBV25-1 | NA | TRBD2 | TGTGCCAGCAGTCTAGCGGGAGGGTCAAGCGGGGAGCTGTTTTTT | CASSLAGGSSGELFF
TRBJ2-5 | TRBV30 | NA | TRBD2 | TGTGCCTGGGAGCGGGAGCGGGGGGAGACCCAGTACTTC | CAWERERGETQYF
TRBJ1-5 | TRBV9 | NA | NA | TGTGCCAGCAGCGTGACAGGAACTAGCAATCAGCCCCAGCATTTT | CASSVTGTSNQPQHF
TRBJ1-2 | TRBV7-6 | NA | NA | TGTGCCAGCAGCTTAGCCCAGGGGCATGGCTACACCTTC | CASSLAQGHGYTF
TRBJ2-1 | TRBV7-2 | NA | TRBD1 | TGTGCCAGCAGCTTAGCCTGGGCGGGACAGGGCTCCAATGAGCAGTTCTTC | CASSLAWAGQGSNEQFF
TRBJ2-7 | TRBV4-1 | NA | TRBD2 | TGCGCCAGCAGCCAAGTGTTTGTAGCGGGGGGCATCCTTTACGAGCAGTACTTC | CASSQVFVAGGILYEQYF
TRBJ2-7 | TRBV2 | NA | TRBD1 | TGTGCCAGCAACCGGGACAGGGTAGCCTACGAGCAGTACTTC | CASNRDRVAYEQYF
TRBJ2-1 | TRBV24-1 | NA | NA | TGTGCCACCAGTGATTTTCTCACGGGGGAGCAGTTCTTC | CATSDFLTGEQFF
TRBJ1-1 | TRBV19 | NA | NA | TGTGCCAGTAAAGCCGCGGCCACTAACACTGAAGCTTTCTTT | CASKAAATNTEAFF
TRBJ2-1 | TRBV19 | NA | TRBD2 | TGTGCCAGAGCAAGCGGGGGGATTACCTACAATGAGCAGTTCTTC | CARASGGITYNEQFF
TRBJ2-7 | TRBV7-2 | once | TRBD1 | TGTGCCAGCAGCTTCGACAGGGGGTTCTACGAGCAGTACTTC | CASSFDRGFYEQYF
TRBJ2-7 | TRBV5-1 | NA | TRBD2 | TGCGCCAGCAGCTTTTGGGCCTCCGGGGTCAGCGGGAGGGAGCAGTACTTC | CASSFWASGVSGREQYF
TRBJ1-6 | TRBV6-4 | NA | NA | TGTGCCAGCAGTGACCAGGGCTCCGCCGGTTCACCCCTCCACTTT | CASSDQGSAGSPLHF
TRBJ1-1 | TRBV6-5 | NA | TRBD1 | TGTGCCAGCAGTAGGCAGGGGGAGTACACTGAAGCTTTCTTT | CASSRQGEYTEAFF
TRBJ1-5 | TRBV6-5 | NA | NA | TGTGCCAGCAGCTTGACCCACGAGGACAATCAGCCCCAGCATTTT | CASSLTHEDNQPQHF
TRBJ1-2 | TRBV5-1 | NA | NA | TGCGCCAGCAGCTTAGACCGGAGGAGCTATGGCTACACCTTC | CASSLDRRSYGYTF
TRBJ1-4 | TRBV6-6 | NA | TRBD1 | TGTGCCAGCAGTTCACAGGGGAGATATGAAAAACTGTTTTTT | CASSSQGRYEKLFF
TRBJ2-7 | TRBV4-3 | NA | TRBD2 | TGCGCCAGCAGCCAAGAGTTCAGCGGGGGGCCGTGGGAGCAGTACTTC | CASSQEFSGGPWEQYF
TRBJ2-3 | TRBV7-9 | NA | NA | TGTGCCGCCTCAGGAGATACGCAGTATTTT | CAASGDTQYF
TRBJ1-3 | TRBV7-9 | NA | NA | TGTGCCAGCAGGCCAAAACACAGGGTTGGAAACACCATATATTTT | CASRPKHRVGNTIYF
TRBJ1-1 | TRBV5-1 | NA | NA | TGCGCCAGCAGCCTCAGGACTGGCACGCCGAACACTGAAGCTTTCTTT | CASSLRTGTPNTEAFF
TRBJ2-7 | TRBV5-1 | NA | TRBD1 | TGCGCCAGCAGCTTGTTGCTAGGGGGCGGAAGCTCCTACGAGCAGTACTTC | CASSLLLGGGSSYEQYF
TRBJ2-3 | TRBV11-2 | NA | NA | TGTGCCAGCAGCATAAGGGACACCAGCACAGATACGCAGTATTTT | CASSIRDTSTDTQYF